Below are 11 T cell receptor beta chains sequenced from a single sample in a study of blood T cell repertoires in COVID-19. Libraries were prepared by immunoSEQ multiplex PCR; TCRdb keeps only in-frame clonotypes and omits some of them. Of just over 95,000 clones detected, about 83% appear once; the ten largest clones hold approximately 15%. The sample consisted of peripheral blood. The receptors shown here come from a human donor in a cohort sampled during active COVID-19.

V gene TRBV2 combines with J gene TRBJ2-7, with 10 bases matching TRBD2. Trimming took 2 bases from V and 5 from J; bases not matched to a gene: 9. Germline-derived CDR1 and CDR2 are SNHLY and FYNNEI. CDR3 length: 16 amino acids. CDR3 protein: CASSESISGGLNEQYF. In DNA form, the CDR3 reads TGTGCCAGCAGTGAATCGATTAGCGGGGGGCTCAACGAGCAGTACTTC.

The chain employs TRBV27 and TRBJ1-1; D might be TRBD1 (5 bases). The V end was cut by 3 bases, the J end by 6 bases, with 11 bases between. The CDR3 consists of 13 residues. The germline CDR1 and CDR2 sequences are MNHEY and SMNVEV (reference sequence). The CDR3 bases are TGTGCCAGCAGTTTGGACAATTTGGCTGAAGCTTTCTTT. It encodes CASSLDNLAEAFF.

J is TRBJ1-5 and V is TRBV2; 11 positions match TRBD1. Per germline, CDR1 SNHLY and CDR2 FYNNEI. This CDR3 comprises 15 residues. The V segment lost 7 bases and the J segment 5 bases; nucleotides outside the gene matches: 7. Here the CDR3 reads CASKPGTGGYQPQHF. The CDR3 DNA reads as TGTGCCAGCAAACCCGGGACAGGGGGATATCAGCCCCAGCATTTT.

This clone was seen once. This chain uses TRBV7-2 with TRBJ1-1; D might be TRBD1 (5 bases). CDR1 and CDR2 (germline): SGHTA, FQGNSA. The CDR3 runs 18 residues. V was trimmed by 2 bases and J by 4 bases, leaving 23 bases between them. The CDR3 bases are TGTGCCAGCAGCTTATATCCTGGGGCAGGGCTGAGGAGCACTGAAGCTTTCTTT. This encodes CASSLYPGAGLRSTEAFF.

The chain couples TRBV25-1 to TRBJ1-1; TRBD1 matches 8 bases. V shed 2 bases, J shed 1 base, and the junction held 3 bases outside the gene matches. Germline V gene data show CDR1 as MGHDK and CDR2 as SYGVNS. This CDR3 is built from 15 residues. The CDR3 coding sequence is TGTGCCAGCAGTGAAACGGGGACAGGGAACACTGAAGCTTTCTTT. Translated: CASSETGTGNTEAFF.

This clone was seen a single time. The V call is TRBV30, the J call TRBJ1-2; 7 bases line up with TRBD1. The germline V gene has CDR1 GTSNPN and CDR2 SVGIG (reference sequence). The ends lost 7 bases at V and 7 bases at J; junction bases unmatched: 15. CDR3 length equals 14 residues. CDR3 protein: CASAPSNRGTGYTF. The CDR3 DNA reads as TGTGCCTCAGCTCCTTCAAACAGGGGTACTGGCTACACCTTC.

J is TRBJ2-3 and V is TRBV10-3, with a tentative D call TRBD1 (7 bases). The CDR3 has 17 amino acids. V was shortened by 7 bases and J by 3 bases, with 23 bases between the two germline ends. Germline CDR1 ENHRY, CDR2 SYGVKD. The CDR3 spells CAIMRGPGGGRTDTQYF. The CDR3 DNA follows: TGTGCCATCATGAGGGGGCCCGGGGGCGGAAGGACAGATACGCAGTATTTT.

This chain connects TRBV3-1 (or the pseudogene TRBV3-2) to TRBJ2-3, with D maybe TRBD2 (5 bases). Per the germline V gene, CDR1 is LGHDT and CDR2 is YNNKEL (reference sequence). The CDR3 is made up of 15 amino acids. V lost 4 bases to trimming and J lost 4 bases, with 15 bases between them. For the CDR3, the DNA is TGTGCCAGCAGCCCCCGGGATACCCGCCCAGATACGCAGTATTTT. Its protein product is CASSPRDTRPDTQYF.

The chain uses TRBV7-2 and TRBJ2-7, with TRBD2 matching 12 bases. The CDR3 totals 15 residues. J gave up 5 bases and V 5 bases, and 7 bases lay outside the gene matches. Germline V gene sequence: CDR1 SGHTA, CDR2 FQGNSA. CDR3 coding DNA: TGTGCCAGCAGCCCAGGACTAGCGGGATGGAACGAGCAGTACTTC. Its protein product is CASSPGLAGWNEQYF.

The chain combines TRBV6-5 with TRBJ1-5; the match to TRBD1 covers 9 bases. The CDR3 covers 15 residues. Germline assignment: CDR1 MNHEY and CDR2 SVGAGI. Losses at the gene ends were 8 bases for V and 5 bases for J; bases not matched to a gene: 10. The CDR3 region has the DNA TGTGCCAGCCAAACGACAGGGGGAAGGGATCAGCCCCAGCATTTT. This encodes CASQTTGGRDQPQHF.

In this sample, this clone turned up a few times. This chain links TRBV9 with TRBJ1-5, with TRBD1 matching over 7 bases. This CDR3 comprises 15 residues. The germline V gene has CDR1 SGDLS and CDR2 YYNGEE. V was clipped by 0 bases and J by 6 bases; unmatched bases: 6. CDR3 nucleotide sequence: TGTGCCAGCAGCGTAGGCGGACAGGCAGGTCAGCCCCAGCATTTT. Translation gives CASSVGGQAGQPQHF.